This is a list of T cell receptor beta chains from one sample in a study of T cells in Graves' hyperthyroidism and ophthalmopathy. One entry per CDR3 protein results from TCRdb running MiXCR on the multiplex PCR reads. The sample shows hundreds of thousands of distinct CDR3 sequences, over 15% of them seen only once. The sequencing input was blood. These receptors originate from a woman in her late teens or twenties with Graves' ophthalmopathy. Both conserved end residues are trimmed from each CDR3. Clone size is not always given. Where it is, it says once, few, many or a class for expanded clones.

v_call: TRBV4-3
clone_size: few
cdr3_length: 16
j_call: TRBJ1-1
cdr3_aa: ASSQDIPPRLGASEAF

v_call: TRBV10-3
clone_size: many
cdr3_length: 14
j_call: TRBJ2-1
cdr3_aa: AISAQGRGQYNEQF

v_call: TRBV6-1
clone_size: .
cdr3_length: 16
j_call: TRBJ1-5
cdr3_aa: ASRGWTGDEGGNQPQH

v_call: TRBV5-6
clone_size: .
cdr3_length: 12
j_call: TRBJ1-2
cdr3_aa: ASSGQRESYGYT

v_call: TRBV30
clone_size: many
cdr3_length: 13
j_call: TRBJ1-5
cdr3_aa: AWSVGGVGRQPQH

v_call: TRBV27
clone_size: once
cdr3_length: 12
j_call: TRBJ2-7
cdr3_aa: ASSPPGQPYEQY

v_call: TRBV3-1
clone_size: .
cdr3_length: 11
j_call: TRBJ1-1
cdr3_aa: ASSQPMNTEAS

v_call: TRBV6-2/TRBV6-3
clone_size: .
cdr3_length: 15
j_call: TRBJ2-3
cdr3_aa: ASSYSWRGGDTDTQY

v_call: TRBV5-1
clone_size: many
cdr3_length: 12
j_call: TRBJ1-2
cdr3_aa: ASSFQGEDYGYT

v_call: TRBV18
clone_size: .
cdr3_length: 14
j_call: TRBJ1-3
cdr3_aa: ASSTTTGVSGNTIY

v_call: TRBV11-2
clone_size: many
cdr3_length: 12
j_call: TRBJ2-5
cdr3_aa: ASSSQGIQETQY

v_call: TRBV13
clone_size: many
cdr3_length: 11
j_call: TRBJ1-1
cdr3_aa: ASSPLAGSEAF

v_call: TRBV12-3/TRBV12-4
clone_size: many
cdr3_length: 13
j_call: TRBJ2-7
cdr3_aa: ASSFKAGGRHEQY

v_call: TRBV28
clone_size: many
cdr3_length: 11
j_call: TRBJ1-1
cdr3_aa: ASSSHRQTEAF

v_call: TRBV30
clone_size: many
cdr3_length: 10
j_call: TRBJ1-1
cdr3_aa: ASTGRHTEAF

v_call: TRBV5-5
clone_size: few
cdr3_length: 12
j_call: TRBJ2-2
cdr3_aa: ASSLARDTGELF

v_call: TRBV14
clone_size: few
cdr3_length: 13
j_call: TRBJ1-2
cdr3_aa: ASSQDRTTYYGYT

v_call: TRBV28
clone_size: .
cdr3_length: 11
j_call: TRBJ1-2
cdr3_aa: ASGLDRDYGYT

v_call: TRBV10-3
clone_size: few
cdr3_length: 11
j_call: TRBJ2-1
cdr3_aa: AISESFSGEQF

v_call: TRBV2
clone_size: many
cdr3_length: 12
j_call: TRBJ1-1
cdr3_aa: ASSDPTRNTEAF

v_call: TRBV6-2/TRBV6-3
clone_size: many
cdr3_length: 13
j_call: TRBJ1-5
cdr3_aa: ASSYSDYSNQPQH

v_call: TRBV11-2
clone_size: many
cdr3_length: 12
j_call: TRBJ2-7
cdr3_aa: ASSSTDSSYEQY

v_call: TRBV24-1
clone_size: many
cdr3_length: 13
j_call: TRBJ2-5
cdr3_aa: ATQQPGQGQETQY

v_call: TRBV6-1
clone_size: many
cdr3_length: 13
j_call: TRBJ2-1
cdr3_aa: ASTKDGGGTAEQF

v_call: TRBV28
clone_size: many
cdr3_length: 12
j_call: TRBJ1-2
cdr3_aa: ASSFSGTGYGYT

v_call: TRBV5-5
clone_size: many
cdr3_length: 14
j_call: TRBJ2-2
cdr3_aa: ASSLHGTSRTGELF

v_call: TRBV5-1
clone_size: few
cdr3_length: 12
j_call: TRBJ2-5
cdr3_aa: ASGKFGAQETQY

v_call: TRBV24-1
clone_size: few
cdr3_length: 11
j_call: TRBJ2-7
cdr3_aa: AVSADGYYEQY

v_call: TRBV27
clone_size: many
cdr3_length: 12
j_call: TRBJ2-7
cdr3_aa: ASSSPSGFYEQY

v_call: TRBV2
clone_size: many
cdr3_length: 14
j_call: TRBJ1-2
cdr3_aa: ASRHSLDRGGYGYT

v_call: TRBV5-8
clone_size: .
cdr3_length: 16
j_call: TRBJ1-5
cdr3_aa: ASSVGTARPTQNQPQH

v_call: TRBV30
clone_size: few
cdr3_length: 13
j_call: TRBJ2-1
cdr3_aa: AWSPSQGFYNEQF

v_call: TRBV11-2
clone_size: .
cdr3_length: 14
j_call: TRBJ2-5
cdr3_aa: ASSLGVAGVRETQY

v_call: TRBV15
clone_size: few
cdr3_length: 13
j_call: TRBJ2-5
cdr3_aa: ATSRAGGREETQY

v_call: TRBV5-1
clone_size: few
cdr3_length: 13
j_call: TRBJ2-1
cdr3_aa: ASSLGPSGSDEQF

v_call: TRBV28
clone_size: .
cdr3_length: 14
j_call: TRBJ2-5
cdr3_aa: ASSPRLAGGGETQY

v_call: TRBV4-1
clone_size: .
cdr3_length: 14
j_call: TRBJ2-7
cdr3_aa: ASSHRPASGVYEQY

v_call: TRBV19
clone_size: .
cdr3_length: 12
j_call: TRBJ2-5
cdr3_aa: ASSRLGEQETQY

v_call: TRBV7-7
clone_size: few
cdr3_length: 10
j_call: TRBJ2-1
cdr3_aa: ASSPGQNEQF

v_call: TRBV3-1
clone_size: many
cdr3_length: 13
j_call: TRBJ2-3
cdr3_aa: ASSQAGGPRDTQY

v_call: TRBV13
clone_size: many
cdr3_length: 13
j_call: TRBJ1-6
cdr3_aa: ASSLGTGMNSPLH

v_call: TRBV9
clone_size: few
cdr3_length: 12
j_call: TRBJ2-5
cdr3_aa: ASSVATREETQY

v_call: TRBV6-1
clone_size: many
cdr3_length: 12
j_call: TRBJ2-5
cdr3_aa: ASSEGAGAETQY

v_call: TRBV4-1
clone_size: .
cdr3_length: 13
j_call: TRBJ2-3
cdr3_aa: ASSRASGTRDTQY

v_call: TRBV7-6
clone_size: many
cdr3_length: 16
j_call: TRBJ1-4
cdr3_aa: ASSTTTGRTSTNEKLF

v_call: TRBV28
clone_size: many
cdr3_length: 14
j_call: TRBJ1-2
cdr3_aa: ASSLHLGGALYGYT

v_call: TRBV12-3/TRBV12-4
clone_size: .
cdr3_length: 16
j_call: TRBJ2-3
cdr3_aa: ASSYKLQGDTRTDTQY

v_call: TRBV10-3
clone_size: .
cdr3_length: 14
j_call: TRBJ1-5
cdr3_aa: AISESGTGGGQPQH

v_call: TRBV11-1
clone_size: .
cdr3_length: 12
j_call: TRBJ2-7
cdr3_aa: ASCATGVSYEQY